Below are 25 T cell receptor beta chains sequenced from a single sample in a study of blood T cell repertoires in COVID-19 (dated by TCRdb to 2020 to 2021). To prepare the library, the immunoSEQ multiplex PCR assay was applied. TCRdb carries this immuneACCESS record with in-frame sequences only. Its versions omit some clonotypes, under half of them owing to an unresolved V gene in the studies checked, with the rest unexplained. For this sample there are around 190,000 clones; 65% to 85% appear just once. The ten largest clones capture under 4% of the sample. Material: PBMCs or T cells enriched from blood (not recorded which). The receptors come from a woman aged 25 to 39 who had recovered from COVID-19.

In DNA, the CDR3 is TGCGCCAGGGAGGGACTTAAACAAGAGACCCAGTACTTC. This sequence encodes CAREGLKQETQYF. V is TRBV23-1 and J is TRBJ2-5; tentative D call: TRBD2 (6 bases). TRBV23-1 is an ORF for which the function is uncertain. Trimming pared 9 bases from V and 2 bases from J, leaving 13 bases between. The CDR3 contains 13 residues.

This clone appeared a single time. This chain links TRBV5-8 with TRBJ1-5; a possible D gene is TRBD1 (5 bases). Trimming cost V 5 bases and J 0 bases, with 18 bases left between them. Germline CDR1 SGHTS, CDR2 YDEGEE. The CDR3 contains 17 residues. DNA of the CDR3: TGTGCCAGCAGTAAGAGAGTCAGGGTTTATAGCAATCAGCCCCAGCATTTT. Its protein is CASSKRVRVYSNQPQHF.

The chain has TRBV29-1 and TRBJ1-2, with TRBD1 identical over 10 bases. Germline CDR1 is SQVTM and CDR2 is ANQGSEA. V lost 6 bases to trimming and J lost 7 bases; unmatched junction nucleotides: 5. This CDR3 is built from 12 residues. CDR3 nucleotide sequence: TGCAGCGTCCTGGACAGGGGGTTTGGCTACACCTTC. It codes for CSVLDRGFGYTF.

This clone was picked up a small number of times. The chain uses TRBV6-5 and TRBJ2-3; TRBD2 is a possible D gene (5 bases). The germline V gene encodes CDR1 MNHEY and CDR2 SVGAGI. The CDR3 covers 14 residues. V lost 6 bases to trimming and J lost 0 bases, with 10 bases between them. In nucleotides, the CDR3 is TGTGCCAGCAGCCCCCGGGAAAGCACAGATACGCAGTATTTT. Translation gives CASSPRESTDTQYF.

The chain employs TRBV14 and TRBJ2-7; TRBD2 matches at 7 bases. CDR3 size: 16 residues. With V trimmed by 0 bases and J by 2 bases, 7 bases remained unmatched. The germline CDR1 and CDR2 sequences are SGHDN and FVKESK. CDR3 in amino acids: CASSQDLRGEAYEQYF. The CDR3 bases are TGTGCCAGCAGCCAAGACCTTCGGGGGGAGGCCTACGAGCAGTACTTC.

V gene TRBV27 combines with J gene TRBJ2-3; 14 bases align to TRBD2. Germline CDR1 MNHEY, CDR2 SMNVEV (reference sequence). The length of the CDR3 is 14 residues. V lost 7 bases to trimming and J lost 6 bases; unmatched junction nucleotides: 3. The CDR3 is CASNRTSGGDTQYF. The CDR3 bases are TGTGCCAGCAATCGGACTAGCGGGGGGGATACGCAGTATTTT.

Points on this clone: The sample carries other DNA sequences with the same CDR3. The V and J genes are TRBV6-5 and TRBJ1-5; weak D call: TRBD1 (6 bases). Looked up from germline, CDR1 is MNHEY and CDR2 is SVGAGI. The CDR3 has 15 amino acids. Trimming took off 6 bases at V and 6 bases at J, with 18 bases between the two ends. CDR3 sequence reads: CASSPTGGGGQPQHF. The CDR3 DNA reads as TGTGCCAGCAGCCCCACGGGGGGAGGGGGTCAGCCCCAGCATTTT.

The chain uses TRBV5-4 and TRBJ2-3, with a weak D call TRBD2 (5 bases). Germline CDR1 SGHNT, CDR2 YYREEE (reference sequence). V lost 1 base to trimming and J lost 2 bases, with 8 bases between them. The CDR3 is made up of 14 amino acids. CDR3 nucleotides: TGTGCCAGCAGCTTGAGAGCGGACACAGATACGCAGTATTTT. Translation gives CASSLRADTDTQYF.

The chain joins TRBV9 to TRBJ2-1; D not certain. The CDR3 extends over 15 amino acids. V lost 0 bases and J 2 bases, leaving 9 bases between the germline ends. CDR1 is SGDLS, CDR2 YYNGEE, per germline. The CDR3 is CASSVEAEPYNEQFF. The CDR3 DNA reads TGTGCCAGCAGCGTAGAGGCGGAGCCCTACAATGAGCAGTTCTTC.

The V call is TRBV29-1, the J call TRBJ2-4, with TRBD1 identical over 7 bases. After removal of 4 bases from V and 0 bases from J, the junction contained 9 bases not matched to a gene. This CDR3 has 16 residues. Germline-derived CDR1 and CDR2 are SQVTM and ANQGSEA. The CDR3 spells CSVAGTVALAKNIQYF. The CDR3 region has the DNA TGCAGCGTTGCCGGGACAGTAGCTCTAGCCAAAAACATTCAGTACTTC. Based on the CDR3 plus reference TRBV29-1 and TRBJ2-4, the full variable domain is SAVISQKPSRDICQRGTSLTIQCQVDSQVTMMFWYRQQPGQSLTLIATANQGSEATYESGFVIDKFPISRPNLTFSTLTVSNMSPEDSSIYLCSVAGTVALAKNIQYFGAGTRLSVL.

The chain combines TRBV18 with TRBJ1-5; maybe TRBD1 (6 bases). Between the trimmed V and J ends, which lost 4 bases and 2 bases, there was a span of 9 bases. The germline V gene has CDR1 KGHSH and CDR2 LQKENI. The CDR3 covers 14 residues. CDR3 sequence: CASSLNRGNQPQHF. The CDR3 DNA reads TGTGCCAGCTCACTAAACAGGGGCAATCAGCCCCAGCATTTT.

The gene calls are TRBV4-1 and TRBJ2-2, with D perhaps TRBD1 (6 bases). The CDR3 consists of 15 residues. Germline values: CDR1 MGHRA, CDR2 YSYEKL. Deletions cut 0 bases from V and 7 bases from J, with 12 bases between. CDR3 nucleotides: TGCGCCAGCAGCCAAGACGGGCAGGGGCACGGGGAGCTGTTTTTT. Amino acid sequence: CASSQDGQGHGELFF.

This clone was observed a handful of times. The V call is TRBV18, the J call TRBJ2-3; 7 nucleotides agree with TRBD2. This CDR3 contains 18 residues. Germline V gives CDR1 KGHSH, CDR2 LQKENI. The ends lost 2 bases at V and 1 base at J; junction bases unmatched: 12. In DNA, the CDR3 is TGTGCCAGCTCACCAGTGACTATAGCGGGTTCTGGCACAGATACGCAGTATTTT. Its protein is CASSPVTIAGSGTDTQYF.

The V and J genes are TRBV24-1 and TRBJ1-5; weak D call: TRBD1 (6 bases). Looked up from germline, CDR1 is KGHDR and CDR2 is SFDVKD. Trimming stripped 4 bases from V and 7 bases from J, with 10 bases between. CDR3 length: 13 residues. The CDR3: CATSDYREQPQHF. The CDR3, as DNA: TGTGCCACCAGTGACTACAGGGAACAGCCCCAGCATTTT.

CDR3 in DNA: TGTGCCAGCAGCGTAGAGCCCCAGGGCCTAGCGGGAGTGGGCGGGGAGCTGTTTTTT. Translated, it gives CASSVEPQGLAGVGGELFF. The chain recombines TRBV9 with TRBJ2-2, with 10 nucleotides matching TRBD2. Germline values: CDR1 SGDLS, CDR2 YYNGEE. V shed 0 bases, J shed 7 bases, and the junction held 15 bases outside the gene matches. CDR3 size: 19 residues.

The chain has TRBV5-1 and TRBJ2-1; 7 nucleotides line up with TRBD2. The CDR3 length is 15 residues. The germline V gene has CDR1 SGHRS and CDR2 YFSETQ. V lost 3 bases, J lost 5 bases, and 8 bases stayed unmatched. The CDR3 region has the DNA TGCGCCAGCAGCTGGGGAGCGGGGCCGAACAATGAGCAGTTCTTC. This encodes CASSWGAGPNNEQFF.

This clone was detected ten times or more. The rearrangement uses TRBV11-3 and TRBJ2-1, with a tentative D call TRBD2 (6 bases). Trimming left V 3 bases short and J 2 bases short, with 11 bases between. This CDR3 is built from 15 residues. Per germline, CDR1 SGHNT and CDR2 YENEEA. In DNA, the CDR3 is TGTGCCAGCAGCTTCTCGGGGGACCCCTACAATGAGCAGTTCTTC. Translating gives CASSFSGDPYNEQFF.

The chain has TRBV9 and TRBJ2-7, with 16 bases lining up with TRBD2. The trim removed 0 bases at V and 0 bases at J, leaving 18 bases unmatched. The length of the CDR3 is 23 residues. Germline CDR1 and CDR2: SGDLS and YYNGEE. Here the CDR3 reads CASSVAHTRGLGLAGGHSYEQYF. The CDR3 nucleotides are TGTGCCAGCAGCGTAGCCCATACGAGGGGGTTGGGACTAGCGGGAGGGCACTCCTACGAGCAGTACTTC.

The chain uses TRBV5-8 and TRBJ1-4; 8 bases align to TRBD1. Germline lookup yields CDR1 SGHTS and CDR2 YDEGEE. The CDR3 spans 16 residues. Trimming removed 0 bases from V and 4 bases from J; junction bases left unmatched: 5. CDR3 nucleotide sequence: TGTGCCAGCAGCTTGGGTCTGACAGGGGATAATGAAAAACTGTTTTTT. Its translation is CASSLGLTGDNEKLFF.

The chain is built from TRBV28 and TRBJ1-4, with D possibly matching TRBD1 (5 bases). This CDR3 has 14 amino acids. Germline-derived CDR1 and CDR2 are MDHEN and SYDVKM. V lost 3 bases and J lost 4, with 9 bases in between. This CDR3 is CASSLGQINEKLFF. CDR3 DNA sequence: TGTGCCAGCAGTTTGGGGCAGATTAATGAAAAACTGTTTTTT.

Details on this clone: The sample carries other DNA sequences with the same CDR3. J is TRBJ1-1 and V is TRBV9; D uncertain. V lost 0 bases, J lost 1 base, and 4 bases lay in between. The CDR3 is made up of 13 amino acids. Germline values: CDR1 SGDLS, CDR2 YYNGEE. The CDR3 DNA follows: TGTGCCAGCAGCGTAGCCCAGAACACTGAAGCTTTCTTT. Protein sequence: CASSVAQNTEAFF.

The chain links TRBV18 to TRBJ2-1, with 8 bases fitting TRBD2. Per germline, CDR1 KGHSH and CDR2 LQKENI. V was pared by 6 bases and J by 2 bases, with 6 bases of the junction left unmatched. The CDR3 loop spans 15 amino acids. CDR3 DNA: TGTGCCAGCTCCCTGCGGCGGGAGGCCTACAATGAGCAGTTCTTC. This codes for CASSLRREAYNEQFF.

V gene TRBV7-9 combines with J gene TRBJ1-6; D perhaps matches TRBD1 (5 bases). Germline-derived CDR1 and CDR2 are SEHNR and FQNEAQ (reference sequence). The CDR3 contains 15 residues. With 0 bases removed from V and 7 bases from J, the gap between germline ends came to 10 bases. This CDR3 is CASSLAGVRNSPLHF. The CDR3 DNA reads as TGTGCCAGCAGCTTAGCAGGGGTTAGGAATTCACCCCTCCACTTT.

In this sample, this clone turned up once. The V gene is TRBV7-8, the J gene TRBJ2-2; the match to TRBD2 covers 7 bases. Germline V gene sequence: CDR1 SGHVS, CDR2 FQNEAQ. The CDR3 is 16 residues long. The V and J ends lost 3 bases and 4 bases, in that order; junction bases with no gene match: 8. CDR3 DNA sequence: TGTGCCAGCAGCTTGCTTGCGGGAGAGGGCACCGGGGAGCTGTTTTTT. Translation gives CASSLLAGEGTGELFF.

This rearrangement joins TRBV19 to TRBJ1-4; 8 nucleotides match TRBD1. V shed 7 bases, J shed 7 bases, and the junction held 8 bases outside the gene matches. In germline, CDR1 is LNHDA, CDR2 SQIVND (reference sequence). The CDR3 contains 14 residues. The DNA of the CDR3 is TGTGCCAGTAAGGTGGCCAGGGGGCTTGAAAAACTGTTTTTT. As protein: CASKVARGLEKLFF.